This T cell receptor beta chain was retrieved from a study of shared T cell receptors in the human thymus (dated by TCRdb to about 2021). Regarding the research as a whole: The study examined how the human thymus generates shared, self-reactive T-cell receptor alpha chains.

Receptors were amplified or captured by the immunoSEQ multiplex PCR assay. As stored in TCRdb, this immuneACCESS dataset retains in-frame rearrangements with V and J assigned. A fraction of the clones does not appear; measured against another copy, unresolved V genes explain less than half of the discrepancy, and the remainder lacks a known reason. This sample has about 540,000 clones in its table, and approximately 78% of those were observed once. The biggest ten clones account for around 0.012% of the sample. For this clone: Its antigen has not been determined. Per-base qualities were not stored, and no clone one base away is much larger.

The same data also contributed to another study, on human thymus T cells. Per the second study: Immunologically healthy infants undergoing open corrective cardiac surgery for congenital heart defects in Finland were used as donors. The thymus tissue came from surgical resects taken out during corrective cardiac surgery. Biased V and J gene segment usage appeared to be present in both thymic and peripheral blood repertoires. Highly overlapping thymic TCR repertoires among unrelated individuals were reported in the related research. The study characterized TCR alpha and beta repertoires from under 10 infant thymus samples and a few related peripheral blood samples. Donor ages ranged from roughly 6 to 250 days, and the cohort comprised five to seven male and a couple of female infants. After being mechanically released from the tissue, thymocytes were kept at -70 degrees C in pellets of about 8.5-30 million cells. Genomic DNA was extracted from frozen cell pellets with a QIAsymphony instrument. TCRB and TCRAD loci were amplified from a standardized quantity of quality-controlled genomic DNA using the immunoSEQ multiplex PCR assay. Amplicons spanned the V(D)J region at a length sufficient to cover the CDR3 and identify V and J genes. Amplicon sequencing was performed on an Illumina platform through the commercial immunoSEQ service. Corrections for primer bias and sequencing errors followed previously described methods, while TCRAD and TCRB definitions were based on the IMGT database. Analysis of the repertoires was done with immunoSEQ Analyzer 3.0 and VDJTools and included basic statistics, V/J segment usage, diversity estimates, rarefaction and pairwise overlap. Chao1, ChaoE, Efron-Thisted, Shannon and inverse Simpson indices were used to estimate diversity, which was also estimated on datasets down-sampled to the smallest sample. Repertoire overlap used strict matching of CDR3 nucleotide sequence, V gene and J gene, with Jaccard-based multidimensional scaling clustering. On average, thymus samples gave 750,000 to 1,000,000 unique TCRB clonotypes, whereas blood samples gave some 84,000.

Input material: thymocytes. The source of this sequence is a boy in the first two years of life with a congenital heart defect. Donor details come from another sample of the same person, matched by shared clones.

The CDR3 protein is CASSRTRVPNQPQHF. DNA sequence: TGTGCCAGCAGCAGGACGAGGGTTCCCAATCAGCCCCAGCATTTT. The chain employs TRBV28 and TRBJ1-5; the D gene cannot be resolved reliably. At the junction V is shortened by 6 bases and J by 3 bases, with 15 bases in between. Sequences MDHEN (CDR1) and SYDVKM (CDR2) are obtained from the germline V gene. Including cysteine and phenylalanine, the CDR3 has 15 amino acids. Only the CDR3 DNA is retained, 45 bases long and in frame from the first base.